Below, one TCR beta chain is given with its context. Its antigen is still unknown. The sample holds no much larger clone one base away, and base qualities are not on file. Using the deep immunoSEQ assay, TCR CDR3 regions were amplified from genomic DNA by multiplex PCR. For each cell subset, the extracted genomic DNA was distributed evenly across all wells of several immunoSEQ 96-well plates, and each plate served as one replicate. For sorted subsets, each replicate PCR was loaded with roughly 200 ng genomic DNA, equivalent to 30,000 or so T cell genomes. The purified libraries were quantified using a Qubit 3.0 fluorometer, sized with a Bioanalyzer 2100, and then quantified again using the KAPA Library Quantification kit. Every immunoSEQ 96-well plate was sequenced on a dedicated single-read 150-cycle Illumina NextSeq 550 flow cell. On the study's bioinformatics: Because the immunoSEQ output included only junctional sequences and no quality scores, the filtering could not be the same as the filtering used for full-length reads. Sequences were annotated with PyIR, a Python wrapper for IgBLAST v1.9, using IMGT germline references to assign V/J genes and CDR3. Reads were filtered out if the reads had weak V/J assignments (E-value above 1e-6), no CDR3, stop codons, out-of-frame junctions, or ambiguous translated residues. A V3J clonotype was defined by an identical inferred V gene, J gene, and CDR3 amino acid sequence. Percentage overlap between repertoires was computed as shared unique clonotypes divided by the size of the smaller repertoire. Richness of each repertoire was evaluated using RTK rarefaction, the Chao1 estimator, and Recon v2.1 estimates of unobserved clonotypes. OLGA was used to compute generation probabilities for all TCRbeta clonotypes that the gDNA method yielded from a handful of donors. TCRdb retrieved this table from immuneACCESS and kept in-frame rearrangements only. Not all clones are present; in checked studies, unresolved V genes account for under half, and no reason is known for the remainder. V, J and clone size were drawn from that table, and D and trimming were deduced from the DNA. The sample table lists under 1 million clones, 96% of them with a count of one. The top ten clones comprise roughly 0.23% of the sample.

This entry belongs to a study of shared clonotypes between healthy human individuals (dated by TCRdb to about 2020). Background on the whole study: A few men and a couple of women, aged 18 to 49 years, made up the cohort. For each donor, CD4 naive and CD4 memory were each run on three plates, CD8 naive on two plates, and CD8 memory on one plate. Blood TCR repertoires of 5 or 6 healthy adults were deeply sequenced to estimate repertoire size and the extent of clonotype sharing between individuals. Libraries were prepared and TCR repertoires were sequenced by different laboratories using diverse techniques, in order to increase sequencing depth and limit assay-specific biases. Per donor, leukapheresis produced somewhere between about 0.8 and 9 billion PBMCs.

CD8 naive samples were obtained by positive selection for CCR7 among CD45RO-negative cells, yielding a CD45RA+CCR7+ population from which TemRA cells were excluded. The donors were healthy, HIV-negative adults who had no recently reported acute infections or vaccinations. Every donor was a Caucasian adult living in Nashville, Tennessee, USA. Blood was obtained by leukapheresis, after which PBMCs were separated by Ficoll-Histopaque density gradient centrifugation and cryopreserved in liquid nitrogen vapor phase. Analytical flow cytometry was used to check the purity and quantity of every magnetically sorted T cell population. Each sorted fraction had its genomic DNA isolated and then quantified by UV absorbance on a Nanodrop 2000c. What the study reported, not specific to this receptor: Only blood was sampled, and tissue TCR repertoires likely differ from those in blood. Sharing across a few donors was observed for approximately 5% of naive CD4, 3% to 4% of naive CD8, about 2.3% of memory CD4, and about 0.4% of memory CD8 clonotypes. Incomplete sequencing was indicated by rarefaction of sorted-subset datasets, despite the large sequencing depth. The small number of donors limited the genetic and exposure-history diversity represented. Larger estimated clonotype richness was generally found for naive subsets than for memory subsets. Pairwise subsampling indicated that sequencing depth was expected to affect the degree of clonotype sharing among donors. Higher generation probabilities were observed for clonotypes shared by all four sorted-subset donors than for non-shared clonotypes.

From a lookup of the germline V gene (reference sequence), CDR1 and CDR2 are SEHNR and FQNEAQ. V lost 5 bases and J lost 9 bases; the stretch between them is 14 bases long. From its cysteine to its phenylalanine, the CDR3 spans 13 amino acids. The kept DNA is CDR3 alone, 39 bases in frame from the first base. The chain was built from TRBV7-9 and TRBJ2-1; TRBD2 might be the D gene, on 6 matching bases. This clonotype was sampled from a man between 25 and 39 years old in good health. The source material was naive CD8+ T cells sorted from blood. The sample's cell subset or site label, in plain terms: CD45RA+CCR7+. CDR3 protein: CASSPLGEAEQFF. The DNA sequence follows: TGTGCCAGCAGCCCCCTGGGGGAGGCTGAGCAGTTCTTC. The CDR3, completed at both ends by the reference TRBV7-9 and TRBJ2-1 genes, gives the full variable domain DTGVSQNPRHKITKRGQNVTFRCDPISEHNRLYWYRQTLGQGPEFLTYFQNEAQLEKSRLLSDRFSAERPKGSFSTLEIQRTEQGDSAMYLCASSPLGEAEQFFGPGTRLTVL.